These 27 T cell receptor beta chains were all obtained from the same sample, sequenced in a study of shared clonotypes between healthy human individuals. TCRdb's table, derived via immunoSEQ multiplex PCR, lists solely in-frame clones and lacks some. The repertoire consists of over 950,000 clones, with roughly 77% occurring once and the leading ten covering approximately 0.9%. Specimen: memory CD4+ T cells from PBMCs. Described subset: CD45RA-negative fraction. The receptors derive from a man younger than 30 in good health. Some clones in this sample may be carry-over from other donors' samples.

Concerning this clone itself: Distinct nucleotide sequences in the sample also encode this CDR3. The chain carries TRBV5-1 and TRBJ1-4; D might be TRBD1 (5 bases). In germline, CDR1 is SGHRS, CDR2 YFSETQ. The CDR3 totals 14 residues. V lost 1 base to trimming and J lost 1 base, with 5 bases between them. The CDR3 coding sequence is TGCGCCAGCAGCTTGCAGGGAACTAATGAAAAACTGTTTTTT. Protein: CASSLQGTNEKLFF.

The count of this clone is one. Other DNA sequences from this sample encode an identical CDR3 as well. The gene calls are TRBV5-1 and TRBJ2-2; no definite D call. The CDR3 sequence is 15 residues long. In germline, CDR1 is SGHRS, CDR2 YFSETQ. Trimming took off 0 bases at V and 2 bases at J, with 8 bases between the two ends. CDR3 DNA: TGCGCCAGCAGCTTGGGCTTATCCAACACCGGGGAGCTGTTTTTT. This gives the protein CASSLGLSNTGELFF.

V usage is TRBV18 and J usage is TRBJ2-4; unclear D gene. V was clipped by 4 bases and J by 0 bases, with 7 bases between them. This CDR3 region has 14 residues. Germline CDR1 and CDR2: KGHSH and LQKENI. The CDR3 region has the DNA TGTGCCAGCTCACTAGACCAAGCCAAAAACATTCAGTACTTC. It encodes CASSLDQAKNIQYF. Together with reference TRBV18 and TRBJ2-4, the CDR3 gives the full variable domain: NAGVMQNPRHLVRRRGQEARLRCSPMKGHSHVYWYRQLPEEGLKFMVYLQKENIIDESGMPKERFSAEFPKEGPSILRIQQVVRGDSAAYFCASSLDQAKNIQYFGAGTRLSVL.

V usage is TRBV4-2 and J usage is TRBJ2-4; 9 nucleotides agree with TRBD2. After removal of 1 base from V and 6 bases from J, the junction contained 7 bases not matched to a gene. This CDR3 spans 16 amino acids. Germline lookup yields CDR1 LGHNA and CDR2 YNFKEQ. The CDR3: CASSQVSGGLGNIQYF. The DNA for the CDR3 is TGTGCCAGCAGCCAAGTTAGCGGGGGTTTGGGAAACATTCAGTACTTC.

The chain is built from TRBV5-6 and TRBJ2-3, with TRBD1 identical over 9 bases. Germline V gene lookup returns CDR1 SGHDT and CDR2 YYEEEE. The CDR3 covers 16 residues. V was pared by 3 bases and J by 2 bases, with 7 bases of the junction left unmatched. The CDR3 region is CASSYPGTGLTDTQYF. The CDR3 coding sequence is TGTGCCAGCAGCTACCCCGGGACAGGGCTCACAGATACGCAGTATTTT.

The rearrangement uses TRBV27 and TRBJ2-1; D might be TRBD2 (6 bases). The CDR3 extends over 16 amino acids. CDR1 MNHEY and CDR2 SMNVEV come from the germline V gene (reference sequence). V lost 6 bases and J lost 1, with 16 bases in between. CDR3 region: CASSTRLDRSYNEQFF. CDR3 DNA: TGTGCCAGCAGCACTAGACTAGACCGATCCTACAATGAGCAGTTCTTC.

V is TRBV30 and J is TRBJ1-6, with TRBD1 identical over 9 bases. The germline V gene has CDR1 GTSNPN and CDR2 SVGIG (reference sequence). This CDR3 is 15 amino acids long. With V trimmed by 3 bases and J by 9 bases, 9 bases remained unmatched. CDR3 protein: CAWRIRDRAGSPLHF. Here the CDR3 DNA reads TGTGCCTGGAGGATCCGGGACAGGGCGGGTTCACCCCTCCACTTT.

This clone has at least ten counts. The rearrangement links TRBV18 to TRBJ2-5; tentative D call: TRBD2 (6 bases). V lost 4 bases and J lost 5, with 20 bases in between. The V gene's germline CDR1 is KGHSH and CDR2 LQKENI. CDR3 size: 16 residues. DNA for the CDR3: TGTGCCAGCTCACGAACGGAGGGATATGCTTGGGAGACCCAGTACTTC. Translating gives CASSRTEGYAWETQYF.

A remark on this clone: With a much larger clone just one base away, this may be a read error. The CDR3 loop reads CAWSNGGDQPQHF. CDR3 coding DNA: TGTGCCTGGAGCAACGGGGGCGATCAGCCCCAGCATTTT. The chain carries TRBV30 and TRBJ1-5; D is perhaps TRBD1 (6 bases). Germline values: CDR1 GTSNPN, CDR2 SVGIG (reference sequence). The V and J ends lost 3 bases and 5 bases respectively, with 11 bases between them. The CDR3 is 13 amino acids. The full variable domain, in which reference TRBV30 and TRBJ1-5 provide the parts outside the CDR3, is SQTIHQWPATLVQPVGSPLSLECTVEGTSNPNLYWYRQAAGRGLQLLFYSVGIGQISSEVPQNLSASRPQDRQFILSSKKLLLSDSGFYLCAWSNGGDQPQHFGDGTRLSIL.

This chain uses TRBV4-1 with TRBJ2-7; maybe TRBD1 (5 bases). The V gene lost 5 bases and the J gene lost 7 bases, with 15 bases spanning the gap. Germline V gives CDR1 MGHRA, CDR2 YSYEKL. CDR3 size: 13 residues. The CDR3 sequence: CASSEQGMMEQYF. In DNA, the CDR3 is TGCGCCAGCAGCGAGCAGGGAATGATGGAGCAGTACTTC.

The chain is built from TRBV18 and TRBJ2-7; D not resolved. Between the trimmed V and J ends, which lost 6 bases and 4 bases, there was a span of 19 bases. CDR1 and CDR2 from the germline V gene are KGHSH and LQKENI. The CDR3 consists of 15 residues. The CDR3 DNA reads as TGTGCCAGCTCCCCTCTAGGTGTAGTCGGGTACGAGCAGTACTTC. Encoded protein: CASSPLGVVGYEQYF.

This clone was picked up a small number of times. This chain uses TRBV28 with TRBJ2-5; no reliable D call. The CDR3 sequence is 13 residues long. V lost 5 bases to trimming and J lost 6 bases, with 13 bases between them. Germline CDR1 and CDR2: MDHEN and SYDVKM. The CDR3 is CASSPHQIKTQYF. The DNA of the CDR3 is TGTGCCAGCAGTCCCCACCAGATTAAGACCCAGTACTTC.

The count of this clone is one. The V gene is TRBV5-1, the J gene TRBJ2-5, with a tentative D call TRBD1 (6 bases). Germline V gives CDR1 SGHRS, CDR2 YFSETQ. V shed 5 bases and J shed 1 base, with 12 bases lying between them. This CDR3 has 14 residues. The CDR3 bases are TGCGCCAGCAGAACAGGGAATCCCCAAGAGACCCAGTACTTC. As protein: CASRTGNPQETQYF.

This rearrangement joins TRBV5-1 to TRBJ2-2; the match to TRBD2 covers 9 bases. Germline values: CDR1 SGHRS, CDR2 YFSETQ. Trimming took 5 bases from V and 6 from J; bases not matched to a gene: 17. The CDR3 loop spans 18 amino acids. The CDR3 sequence: CASRSGLASRTLSGELFF. CDR3 nucleotide sequence: TGCGCCAGCAGGAGTGGACTAGCGTCCCGGACGTTGTCCGGGGAGCTGTTTTTT.

The rearrangement uses TRBV5-1 and TRBJ2-5, with TRBD2 identical over 9 bases. CDR1 and CDR2 (germline): SGHRS, YFSETQ. The CDR3 extends over 15 amino acids. V was pared by 2 bases and J by 7 bases, with 9 bases of the junction left unmatched. The CDR3 DNA reads as TGCGCCAGCAGCTTAGCGGGAGGAGAAGAGACGACCCAGTACTTC. It translates to CASSLAGGEETTQYF.

V usage is TRBV28 and J usage is TRBJ2-1; 7 nucleotides match TRBD1. The junction had 5 bases not matched to a gene; V was cut back by 6 bases and J by 9 bases. The CDR3 runs to 12 residues. From germline, CDR1 is MDHEN and CDR2 SYDVKM. This CDR3 reads CASSQTGTEQFF. DNA for the CDR3: TGTGCCAGCAGCCAGACAGGGACTGAGCAGTTCTTC. Full variable domain (remainder filled in from reference TRBV28 and TRBJ2-1): DVKVTQSSRYLVKRTGEKVFLECVQDMDHENMFWYRQDPGLGLRLIYFSYDVKMKEKGDIPEGYSVSREKKERFSLILESASTNQTSMYLCASSQTGTEQFFGPGTRLTVL.

A few counts support this clone. The chain has TRBV20-1 and TRBJ2-5; no definite D call. The assigned J gene may be wrong: the sequence end matches TRBJ2-7 better. CDR1 is DFQATT, CDR2 SNEGSKA, per germline (reference sequence). This CDR3 region has 11 residues. The DNA of the CDR3 is TGCAGTGCTGGTGGGGTCCACGAGCAGTACTTC. As protein: CSAGGVHEQYF.

In DNA, the CDR3 is TGTGCCAGCAGCCAAGTATACAGCCTAGCGGGAGAGACCCAGTACTTC. Its translation: CASSQVYSLAGETQYF. The V gene is TRBV14, the J gene TRBJ2-5; 8 nucleotides line up with TRBD2. V shed 1 base, J shed 4 bases, and the junction held 8 bases outside the gene matches. The CDR3 totals 16 residues. The V gene's germline CDR1 is SGHDN and CDR2 FVKESK.

The gene calls are TRBV5-1 and TRBJ2-2, with 8 bases that match TRBD1. Germline CDR1 and CDR2: SGHRS and YFSETQ. CDR3 length: 15 residues. V was pared by 4 bases and J by 3 bases, with 5 bases of the junction left unmatched. DNA for the CDR3: TGCGCCAGCAGCACCCAGGGGGCGGACACCGGGGAGCTGTTTTTT. Protein product: CASSTQGADTGELFF.

V usage is TRBV5-1 and J usage is TRBJ2-5; D remains ambiguous. CDR1 and CDR2 from the germline V gene are SGHRS and YFSETQ. The CDR3 has 14 amino acids. The V and J ends lost 0 bases and 0 bases respectively, with 6 bases between them. The CDR3 loop is CASSLVSDQETQYF. The CDR3 DNA is TGCGCCAGCAGCTTGGTGTCAGACCAAGAGACCCAGTACTTC.

The J gene is TRBJ2-1, the V gene TRBV5-1; 12 bases match TRBD1. V gave up 3 bases and J gave up 8 bases; unmatched junction bases: 6. This CDR3 comprises 15 residues. Germline loops: CDR1 SGHRS, CDR2 YFSETQ. In nucleotides, the CDR3 is TGCGCCAGCAGCTCCCGGGACAGGGGGCAAGATGAGCAGTTCTTC. It yields the protein CASSSRDRGQDEQFF.

As regards this clone: A much larger clone lies one base from this, so it may be a read error. V gene TRBV27 combines with J gene TRBJ2-3; a weak D match, TRBD1 (5 bases). Trimming removed 6 bases at V and 1 base at J, with 8 bases between. Germline V gene lookup returns CDR1 MNHEY and CDR2 SMNVEV (reference sequence). The CDR3 is 13 residues long. The CDR3 DNA follows: TGTGCCAGCAGCGTCAGGGGCACAGATACGCAGTATTTT. This translates into CASSVRGTDTQYF.

The sample holds one count of this clone. CDR3 sequence: CASSASTSGYEQFF. CDR3 nucleotides: TGTGCCAGCAGCGCCTCGACTAGCGGGTATGAGCAGTTCTTC. The chain couples TRBV9 to TRBJ2-1; 10 bases agree with TRBD2. The V and J ends lost 3 bases and 8 bases, in that order; junction bases with no gene match: 5. Germline V lookup: CDR1 SGDLS, CDR2 YYNGEE. CDR3 length: 14 residues.

This clone has only a few counts. V and J are TRBV2 and TRBJ2-4; D not resolved. Per the germline V gene, CDR1 is SNHLY and CDR2 is FYNNEI. CDR3 length equals 14 residues. Trimming shortened V by 8 bases and J by 8 bases, and 19 bases separated the two germline ends. Here the CDR3 reads CASVDSVQDYIQYF. The DNA of the CDR3 is TGTGCCAGCGTCGACTCCGTTCAAGATTACATTCAGTACTTC.

A word on this clone: The same CDR3 arises from other DNA sequences in this sample as well. V and J are TRBV27 and TRBJ2-3; possibly TRBD2 for D (5 bases). Trimming removed 2 bases from V and 3 bases from J, with 6 bases in between. Germline lookup yields CDR1 MNHEY and CDR2 SMNVEV (reference sequence). The CDR3 covers 13 residues. The CDR3: CASSLKRTDTQYF. The CDR3 DNA reads TGTGCCAGCAGTTTAAAGCGGACAGATACGCAGTATTTT.

This sequence joins TRBV5-1 and TRBJ2-1; D possibly corresponds to TRBD2 (5 bases). Germline V gives CDR1 SGHRS, CDR2 YFSETQ. Trimming took 0 bases from V and 6 from J, leaving 13 bases between them. The CDR3 is 15 amino acids. CDR3 coding DNA: TGCGCCAGCAGCTTGGGAGGCGGGTACTCCAATGAGCAGTTCTTC. Translated, it gives CASSLGGGYSNEQFF.

This clone turned up a few times. The V and J genes are TRBV15 and TRBJ2-1; D remains ambiguous. Germline V lookup: CDR1 LNHNV, CDR2 YYDKDF (reference sequence). Trimming took 0 bases from V and 2 from J, leaving 8 bases between them. The CDR3 consists of 15 residues. The CDR3 loop reads CATSRDGQTYNEQFF. DNA for the CDR3: TGTGCCACCAGCAGAGATGGGCAAACCTACAATGAGCAGTTCTTC.